A selection of T cell receptor beta chains follows, all from one sample in a study of blood T cell repertoires in COVID-19. Method: immunoSEQ multiplex PCR; TCRdb's copy keeps in-frame clones and lacks some. This sample yields around 86,000 clones, of which 87% are seen a single time; 7% to 9% belongs to the top ten. Sequenced: peripheral blood. Receptors were obtained from a human donor with acute or convalescent COVID-19. The donor label of this sample is uncertain. Each CDR3 is given with its conserved first and last residue. D genes are given only for firm matches. Clone size is given for some rows only: seen once, a few or many times, or a class if the clone is expanded.

j_call | d_call | clone_size | v_call | cdr3_nt | cdr3_aa
TRBJ2-3 | - | - | TRBV5-8 | TGTGCCAGCAGCTCCTTTACCGCAGGCACAGATACGCAGTATTTT | CASSSFTAGTDTQYF
TRBJ2-5 | TRBD2 | - | TRBV18 | TGTGCCAGCTCCCATACTAGCGGGGGACGGGAGACCCAGTACTTC | CASSHTSGGRETQYF
TRBJ2-7 | - | - | TRBV19 | TGTGCCACGACAGGGGAGGGAAATACCTACGAGCAGTACTTC | CATTGEGNTYEQYF
TRBJ1-2 | - | - | TRBV3-1/TRBV3-2 | TGTGCCAGCAGCCAAGATACCCAGGGTAGGCGCTACACCTTC | CASSQDTQGRRYTF
TRBJ2-1 | - | - | TRBV5-6 | TGTGCCAGCAGCTTGGATGGGAGTGAGCAGTTCTTC | CASSLDGSEQFF
TRBJ2-1 | TRBD1 | - | TRBV4-1 | TGCGCCAGCAGCCCTTCAGGGGGAAGAGGCAATGAGCAGTTCTTC | CASSPSGGRGNEQFF
TRBJ1-4 | - | - | TRBV5-5 | TGTGCCAGCAGCTTGGTAGGGAGTACTAATGAAAAACTGTTTTTT | CASSLVGSTNEKLFF
TRBJ2-3 | TRBD1 | once | TRBV7-2 | TGTGCCAGCAGCACTCCCAGGGGGCTCACAGATACGCAGTATTTT | CASSTPRGLTDTQYF
TRBJ2-1 | - | - | TRBV24-1 | TGTGCCACCAGTGATTCCCACGGGTACAATGAGCAGTTCTTC | CATSDSHGYNEQFF
TRBJ1-2 | TRBD1 | few | TRBV5-4 | TGTGCCAGCAGCTTGACGACAGGGGAAGCCTACACCTTC | CASSLTTGEAYTF
TRBJ2-5 | - | once | TRBV24-1 | TGTGCCACCAGTGATTCGCGGGACGTGGAGACCCAGTACTTC | CATSDSRDVETQYF
TRBJ1-2 | TRBD1 | - | TRBV6-1 | TGTGCCAGCAGTGAAGCAGGGGGCAATAGCTATGGCTACACCTTC | CASSEAGGNSYGYTF
TRBJ2-1 | - | - | TRBV21-1 | TGTGCCAGCGGCGGCGGAAGCTCCTACAATGAGCAGTTCTTC | CASGGGSSYNEQFF
TRBJ2-1 | - | - | TRBV9 | TGTGCCAGCAGTGACCCTGGGGAGAGCTCCTACAATGAGCAGTTCTTC | CASSDPGESSYNEQFF
TRBJ1-1 | TRBD1 | - | TRBV19 | TGTGCCAGTAGTATCATCCCAAGACAGGGGGCGCAAACTGAAGCTTTCTTT | CASSIIPRQGAQTEAFF
TRBJ2-1 | TRBD2 | - | TRBV4-3 | TGCGCCAGCAGCCAAGCACTAGCGGGGGGGATAGGTGAGCAGTTCTTC | CASSQALAGGIGEQFF
TRBJ2-7 | TRBD1 | once | TRBV28 | TGTGCCAGCAGCCCCGGACAGGGCTACGAGCAGTACTTC | CASSPGQGYEQYF
TRBJ1-6 | - | - | TRBV7-9 | TGTGCCAGCAGCTTATCTGCACCCCGGGGTAATTCACCCCTCCACTTT | CASSLSAPRGNSPLHF
TRBJ1-4 | TRBD1 | - | TRBV28 | TGTGCCAGCAGTCTAGACAGGGGGCGTCGCGAAAAACTGTTTTTT | CASSLDRGRREKLFF
TRBJ1-2 | - | - | TRBV28 | TGTGCCAGCAGTCCCCGATCTTATAACCCAGGGAAAGCTAACTATGGCTACACCTTC | CASSPRSYNPGKANYGYTF
TRBJ2-3 | - | once | TRBV7-3 | TGTGCCAGCAGCCCGTACGGGGGAGCGCGCGGCACAGATACGCAGTATTTT | CASSPYGGARGTDTQYF
TRBJ1-1 | TRBD1 | - | TRBV5-1 | TGCGCCAGCAGCTTGAGGCCAGGGGGCGGGAACACTGAAGCTTTCTTT | CASSLRPGGGNTEAFF
TRBJ2-6 | - | - | TRBV5-6 | TGTGCCAGCAGCTTGGGCCGCGGTCGGCGCCCTTCTGGGGCCAACGTCCTGACTTTC | CASSLGRGRRPSGANVLTF
TRBJ2-7 | TRBD1 | - | TRBV6-2/TRBV6-3 | TGTGCCAGCAGTTACTCTCCCGGACAGGGGTACGAGCAGTACTTC | CASSYSPGQGYEQYF
TRBJ2-1 | - | - | TRBV28 | TGTGCCAGCCAATGGCTGCATGAGCAGTTCTTC | CASQWLHEQFF
TRBJ1-1 | - | - | TRBV30 | TGTGCCTGGATTCAGGGTCCCGAAGCTTTCTTT | CAWIQGPEAFF
TRBJ2-3 | - | once | TRBV7-9 | TGTGCCAGCACCCGGGCAGATACGCAGTATTTT | CASTRADTQYF
TRBJ2-5 | TRBD2 | - | TRBV5-8 | TGTGCCAGCAGCTTGGCGCGGGGGGGCTACCAAGAGACCCAGTACTTC | CASSLARGGYQETQYF
TRBJ1-5 | - | - | TRBV3-1/TRBV3-2 | TGTGCCAGCAGCCAAGACGGGAATCAGCCCCAGCATTTT | CASSQDGNQPQHF
TRBJ2-1 | - | - | TRBV27 | TGTGCCAGCAGTTTAATTAGAGTAAGTGGGGGAGGATACAATGAGCAGTTCTTC | CASSLIRVSGGGYNEQFF
TRBJ2-5 | TRBD2 | - | TRBV6-5 | TGTGCCAGCAGTCGACTAGCGGGTTCCGAAGGGGCCCAGTACTTC | CASSRLAGSEGAQYF
TRBJ1-5 | TRBD1 | - | TRBV28 | TGTGCCACCGACGATGCTTCCCAGGGGGGTCAGCCCCAGCATTTT | CATDDASQGGQPQHF
TRBJ1-1 | - | - | TRBV18 | TGTGCCAGCTCACCGCCAACAGGGTTCACTGAAGCTTTCTTT | CASSPPTGFTEAFF
TRBJ2-7 | - | - | TRBV7-9 | TGTGCCAGCAGCTGGCAGGGGCGGAACGAGCAGTACTTC | CASSWQGRNEQYF
TRBJ1-4 | TRBD1 | few | TRBV7-9 | TGTGCCAGCAGCTTTAGTTTCGGGACAGGGCTTGAAAAACTGTTTTTT | CASSFSFGTGLEKLFF
TRBJ2-7 | TRBD1 | - | TRBV5-6 | TGTGCCAGCAGCCAGGGGGCCTACGAGCAGTACTTC | CASSQGAYEQYF
TRBJ1-1 | TRBD1 | - | TRBV7-9 | TGTGCCAGCAGCTTAGGGGACAGGGAATCAGGGGAAGCTTTCTTT | CASSLGDRESGEAFF
TRBJ1-2 | - | - | TRBV5-6 | TGTGCCAGCAGCTTGGAGGAAGTAAGAAGGGCAGGGATTGGGGGCTACACCTTC | CASSLEEVRRAGIGGYTF
TRBJ1-4 | TRBD1 | - | TRBV2 | TGTGCCAGCACGCCAATGACAGGGGCCGGTGGAAAACTGTTTTTT | CASTPMTGAGGKLFF
TRBJ1-6 | - | - | TRBV7-9 | TGTGCCAGCAGCCGTTCGGGACAATCCAGGAAGGGTTCACCCCTCCACTTT | CASSRSGQSRKGSPLHF
TRBJ2-1 | TRBD1 | - | TRBV5-1 | TGCGCCAGCAGCTTGGCGGGACAGGGAACCTACAATGAGCAGTTCTTC | CASSLAGQGTYNEQFF
TRBJ1-1 | - | - | TRBV7-2 | TGTGCCAGCAGCTTAGGGAGGGACCCAATCATCGCTTTCTTT | CASSLGRDPIIAFF
TRBJ2-3 | - | - | TRBV5-1 | TGCGCCAGCAGCTTGACAGGGTTCGCAGATACGCAGTATTTT | CASSLTGFADTQYF
TRBJ1-2 | - | - | TRBV7-9 | TGTGCCAGCGACTCTTCGGGAGGAGGAATTGCCGGCTACACCTTC | CASDSSGGGIAGYTF
TRBJ2-1 | - | - | TRBV27 | TGTGCCAGCAACCGGGACTCCCAGGAGGATGAGCAGTTCTTC | CASNRDSQEDEQFF
TRBJ1-2 | - | - | TRBV7-9 | TGTGCCAGCAGCTTAGCGGGCAGAGGCTACACCTTC | CASSLAGRGYTF
TRBJ2-7 | TRBD1 | few | TRBV29-1 | TGCAGCGTACGGGACAGGGTAAACGAGCAGTACTTC | CSVRDRVNEQYF
TRBJ2-5 | - | - | TRBV5-1 | TGCGCCAGCAGTTATCCGTCTCCCCGGGAGACCCAGTACTTC | CASSYPSPRETQYF
TRBJ2-3 | TRBD2 | - | TRBV13 | TGTGCCAGCAGCTTACTAGCGGGGGGGCATCAAGATACGCAGTATTTT | CASSLLAGGHQDTQYF
TRBJ2-3 | - | - | TRBV9 | TGTGCCAGCAGCGTAGCTATAGCGGACCAAGATACGCAGTATTTT | CASSVAIADQDTQYF
TRBJ2-5 | - | - | TRBV5-8 | TGTGCCAGCAGCTCCGGACTAGGGACAGGTGGGGAGACCCAGTACTTC | CASSSGLGTGGETQYF
TRBJ2-5 | - | - | TRBV28 | TGTGCCAGCAGTTTACCCAGGAACCAAGAGACCCAGTACTTC | CASSLPRNQETQYF
TRBJ2-7 | TRBD1 | - | TRBV6-4 | TGTGCCAGCAGTCACAGGGGTTTTGCCTACGAGCAGTACTTC | CASSHRGFAYEQYF
TRBJ2-2 | - | - | TRBV2 | TGTGCCAGCAGGGCGGGGACAGTAGGGGAGCTGTTTTTT | CASRAGTVGELFF
TRBJ1-4 | - | - | TRBV5-1 | TGCGCCAGCAGCTTGCACGACTCAGAGGAAAAACTGTTTTTT | CASSLHDSEEKLFF
TRBJ1-5 | - | - | TRBV19 | TGTGCCAGTAGTCGGGGGGGGCTGGGGCAGCCCCAGCATTTT | CASSRGGLGQPQHF
TRBJ2-5 | - | - | TRBV6-5 | TGTGCCAGCAGGGCAGGGCCGTCGGGGACCCAGTACTTC | CASRAGPSGTQYF
TRBJ2-3 | TRBD1 | - | TRBV20-1 | TGCAGTGCTAGTGCTAACAGGGGGGATACGCAGTATTTT | CSASANRGDTQYF
TRBJ1-5 | - | - | TRBV19 | TGTGCCAGTAGACCGGGACAAAATAGCAATCAGCCCCAGCATTTT | CASRPGQNSNQPQHF
TRBJ2-3 | - | once | TRBV11-2 | TGTGCCAGCAGCTTAAGGGGCCAAATTTTCACAGATACACAGTATTTT | CASSLRGQIFTDTQYF